A single TCR beta chain is shown here with its context. Germline lookup yields CDR1 GTSNPN and CDR2 SVGIG (reference sequence). V lost 5 bases and J lost 4; bases outside the gene matches: 7. This CDR3 spans 13 amino acids. This record comes from a study of control samples from healthy donors and cancer patients. Produced via immunoSEQ multiplex PCR; TCRdb's table is partial and in-frame only. This repertoire shows about 410,000 clones, roughly 90% found once; its top ten account for just under 6.5%. The gene calls are TRBV30 and TRBJ2-7; 8 nucleotides line up with TRBD1. This receptor was taken from a man aged 40-50 years with head and neck cancer. The source material was PBMCs. CDR3 in DNA: TGTGCCTGGGGGACAGGTTTTCTTTACGAGCAGTACTTC. It codes for CAWGTGFLYEQYF.